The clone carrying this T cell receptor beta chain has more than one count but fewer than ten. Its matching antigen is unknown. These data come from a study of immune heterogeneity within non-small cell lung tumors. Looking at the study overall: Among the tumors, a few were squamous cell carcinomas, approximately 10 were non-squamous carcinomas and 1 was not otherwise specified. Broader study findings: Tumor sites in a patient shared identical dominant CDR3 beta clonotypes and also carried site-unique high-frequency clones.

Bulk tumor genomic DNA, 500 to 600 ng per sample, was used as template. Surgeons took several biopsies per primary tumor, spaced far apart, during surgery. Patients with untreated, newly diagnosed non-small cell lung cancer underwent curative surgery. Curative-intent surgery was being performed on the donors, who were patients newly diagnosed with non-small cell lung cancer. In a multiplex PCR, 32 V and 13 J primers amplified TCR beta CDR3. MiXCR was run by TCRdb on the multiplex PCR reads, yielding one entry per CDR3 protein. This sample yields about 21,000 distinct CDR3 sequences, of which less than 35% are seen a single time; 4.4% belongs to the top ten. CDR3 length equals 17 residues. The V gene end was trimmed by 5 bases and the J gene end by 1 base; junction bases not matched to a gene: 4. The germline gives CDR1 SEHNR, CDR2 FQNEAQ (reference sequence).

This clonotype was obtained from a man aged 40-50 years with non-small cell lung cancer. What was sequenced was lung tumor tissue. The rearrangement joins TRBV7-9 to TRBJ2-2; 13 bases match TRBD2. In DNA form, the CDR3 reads TGTGCCAGCAGCATGGGACTAGCGGGGATGAACACCGGGGAGCTGTTTTTT. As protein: CASSMGLAGMNTGELFF.